The text below deals with one TCR beta chain. Its specificity is unknown. It was across several immunoSEQ plates that each subset's genomic DNA was evenly split. The table came from immunoSEQ multiplex PCR; TCRdb's copy has only in-frame clones and leaves some out. The table includes roughly 2.4 million clones, approximately 95% detected once. Germline CDR1 SGHTA, CDR2 FQGTGA. Trimming removed 0 bases from V and 2 bases from J, with 18 bases in between. The CDR3 has 18 amino acids. These data belong to a study of shared clonotypes between healthy human individuals. About the research overall: Per donor, CD8 memory used one plate, CD8 naive used two, CD4 memory used three and CD4 naive used three.

Study observations and caveats: The low donor count limited represented genetic and exposure-history diversity. Some clonotypes were shared by all four sorted-subset donors, while others were not shared. The non-shared ones had lower generation probabilities than the shared ones.

The V call is TRBV7-3, the J call TRBJ2-3; D is perhaps TRBD2 (6 bases). The sequence was collected from a man younger than 35 in good health. The material sequenced was naive CD4+ T cells sorted from blood. Subset described: CD45RA+ positively selected. CDR3: CASSLTGRTGGDTDTQYF. In DNA form, the CDR3 reads TGTGCCAGCAGCTTAACCGGAAGGACCGGCGGGGACACAGATACGCAGTATTTT.